Below are 16 T cell receptor beta chains sequenced from a single sample in a study of blood T cell repertoires in COVID-19. Repertoires were generated with immunoSEQ multiplex PCR, while TCRdb's copy carries only in-frame clones and drops some. The sample yields roughly 280,000 clones, around 86% seen once. Material: peripheral blood. All receptors come from a man aged 50-59 years with acute or convalescent COVID-19.

The chain has TRBV19 and TRBJ2-5; perhaps TRBD1 as D (8 bases). CDR1 is LNHDA, CDR2 SQIVND, per germline (reference sequence). The CDR3 length is 15 residues. The V end was cut by 4 bases, the J end by 3 bases, with 15 bases between. CDR3 coding DNA: TGTGCCAGTAGTAACTACAGGGGGGGAGAAGAGACCCAGTACTTC. Amino acid sequence: CASSNYRGGEETQYF.

V is TRBV11-2 and J is TRBJ1-1; D remains unclear. V lost 5 bases to trimming and J lost 4 bases, with 11 bases between them. The CDR3 is 13 residues long. Germline V gene data show CDR1 as SGHAT and CDR2 as FQNNGV. CDR3 sequence (DNA): TGTGCCAGCAGCATTCGAGGGCTCACTGAAGCTTTCTTT. It is translated as CASSIRGLTEAFF.

The chain combines TRBV9 with TRBJ2-1; no firm D call. The CDR3 runs to 12 residues. In germline, CDR1 is SGDLS, CDR2 YYNGEE. V was clipped by 3 bases and J by 4 bases, with 5 bases between them. Here the CDR3 reads CASSGVYNEQFF. CDR3 nucleotide sequence: TGTGCCAGCAGCGGCGTTTACAATGAGCAGTTCTTC.

The chain joins TRBV7-3 to TRBJ2-1; 10 bases are a match to TRBD1. The CDR3 is 17 amino acids. Germline lookup yields CDR1 SGHTA and CDR2 FQGTGA. V lost 5 bases, J lost 7 bases, and 14 bases stayed unmatched. DNA of the CDR3: TGTGCCAGCAGCCCCCGACAGGGGGCGCTTTCAATAAATGAGCAGTTCTTC. It encodes CASSPRQGALSINEQFF.

The V and J genes are TRBV12-3 or TRBV12-4 and TRBJ1-1, with a tentative D call TRBD1 (5 bases). The CDR3 sequence is 12 residues long. V shed 2 bases and J shed 9 bases, with 10 bases lying between them. Here the CDR3 reads CASSLRTNQAFF. CDR3 bases: TGTGCCAGCAGTTTAAGGACAAATCAAGCTTTCTTT.

The chain combines TRBV10-3 with TRBJ1-3; D unclear. The CDR3 sequence is 16 residues long. V lost 5 bases and J 0 bases, leaving 14 bases between the germline ends. From germline, CDR1 is ENHRY and CDR2 SYGVKD. For the CDR3, the DNA is TGTGCCATCAGTCCTACTACAGCGGACTCTGGAAACACCATATATTTT. Amino acid sequence: CAISPTTADSGNTIYF.

This sequence joins TRBV10-1 and TRBJ1-2; D remains unclear. The CDR3 is 13 residues long. Germline V lookup: CDR1 WNHNN, CDR2 SYGVQD (reference sequence). Trimming stripped 4 bases from V and 2 bases from J, with 8 bases between. The chain's CDR3 is CASSGSANYGYTF. In nucleotides, the CDR3 is TGCGCCAGCAGTGGGTCAGCGAACTATGGCTACACCTTC.

The chain joins TRBV15 to TRBJ1-5, with 8 positions matching TRBD1. CDR1 and CDR2 from the germline V gene are LNHNV and YYDKDF (reference sequence). V was pared by 5 bases and J by 4 bases, with 4 bases of the junction left unmatched. The length of the CDR3 is 14 residues. In DNA, the CDR3 is TGTGCCACCAGCGCCCGGACAGGGAATCAGCCCCAGCATTTT. This codes for CATSARTGNQPQHF.

A word on this clone: The CDR3 ends on some other residue instead of the conserved phenylalanine or tryptophan, so this is likely a read error. Because the CDR3's place on the DNA is in doubt, the DNA is left out and the CDR3 is given as listed by TCRdb. The chain uses TRBV5-8 and TRBJ1-4. Germline V gene lookup returns CDR1 SGHTS and CDR2 YDEGEE. The CDR3 comprises 9 residues, both ends counted. CDR3 sequence reads: CASSLHRGT.

V usage is TRBV2 and J usage is TRBJ2-7; a possible D gene is TRBD2 (6 bases). V lost 5 bases and J 3 bases, leaving 11 bases between the germline ends. The length of the CDR3 is 13 residues. Germline CDR1 SNHLY, CDR2 FYNNEI. CDR3 sequence: CASSPGSGYEQYF. The CDR3, as DNA: TGTGCCAGCAGTCCCGGGAGCGGCTACGAGCAGTACTTC.

This clone appeared once. CDR3 DNA sequence: TGTGCCAGCAGCTTTAGTGACAGGGCCACTGAAGCTTTCTTT. Translation gives CASSFSDRATEAFF. The rearrangement uses TRBV11-2 and TRBJ1-1, with TRBD1 matching 7 bases. Germline V gene data show CDR1 as SGHAT and CDR2 as FQNNGV. The CDR3 length is 14 residues. V was clipped by 3 bases and J by 4 bases; unmatched bases: 5.

The genes are TRBV7-9 and TRBJ1-3, with D hard to call. Between the trimmed V and J ends, which lost 0 bases and 0 bases, there was a span of 12 bases. Germline CDR1 and CDR2: SEHNR and FQNEAQ (reference sequence). The CDR3 consists of 17 residues. CDR3 nucleotide sequence: TGTGCCAGCAGCTTAGCGGGCCTACAGAGCTCTGGAAACACCATATATTTT. Translation gives CASSLAGLQSSGNTIYF.

This chain connects TRBV9 to TRBJ2-2; D might be TRBD1 (5 bases). CDR1 and CDR2 (germline): SGDLS, YYNGEE. This CDR3 has 15 amino acids. The germline V and J ends were trimmed by 1 base and 5 bases, with 12 bases remaining between them. For the CDR3, the DNA is TGTGCCAGCAGCGTAATGAGCCCAGGGACCGGGGAGCTGTTTTTT. It encodes CASSVMSPGTGELFF.

With respect to this clone: The junction departs from germline at one end; a sequencing error may be responsible. This chain uses TRBV4-2 with TRBJ2-5, with D unclear. CDR3 length: 15 residues. Germline CDR1 is LGHNA and CDR2 is YNFKEQ. CDR3 in DNA: TGTGCCAGCAGCCAGCCCACCGTCCACCAGGAGACCCAGTACTTC. It encodes CASSQPTVHQETQYF.

The chain combines TRBV2 with TRBJ1-5; a weak D match, TRBD1 (6 bases). Trimming removed 4 bases at V and 10 bases at J, with 14 bases between. Germline V gene sequence: CDR1 SNHLY, CDR2 FYNNEI. This CDR3 spans 13 amino acids. CDR3 sequence (DNA): TGTGCCAGCAGTGGGGAGGGGGGGATACCCCAGCATTTT. Translation: CASSGEGGIPQHF.

The V and J genes are TRBV2 and TRBJ1-3; no reliable D call. The length of the CDR3 is 14 residues. CDR1 is SNHLY, CDR2 FYNNEI, per germline. Trimming pared 4 bases from V and 9 bases from J, leaving 16 bases between. The CDR3: CASSVTTLRSTIYF. In nucleotides, the CDR3 is TGTGCCAGCAGTGTTACCACGCTCCGTAGCACCATATATTTT.